This T cell receptor (beta chain) derives from a study of blood T cell repertoires in COVID-19. This CDR3 has 13 residues. Trimming pared 3 bases from V and 5 bases from J, leaving 10 bases between. CDR1 is MGHRA, CDR2 YSYEKL, per germline. Participant age was about 18 to 95 years, and participants resided in around 24 US areas. The table came from immunoSEQ multiplex PCR; TCRdb's copy has only in-frame clones and leaves some out. The repertoire has some 270,000 clones, 88% of them found once; the top ten carry 3% to 3.5%. Sequenced material: PBMCs or T cells enriched from blood (not recorded which). The V and J genes are TRBV4-1 and TRBJ2-5; weak D call: TRBD2 (5 bases). This TCR came from a woman in her forties who had been exposed to COVID-19. CDR3 nucleotides: TGCGCCAGCAGCCAGGACTGGTGGGAGACCCAGTACTTC. Encoded protein: CASSQDWWETQYF.